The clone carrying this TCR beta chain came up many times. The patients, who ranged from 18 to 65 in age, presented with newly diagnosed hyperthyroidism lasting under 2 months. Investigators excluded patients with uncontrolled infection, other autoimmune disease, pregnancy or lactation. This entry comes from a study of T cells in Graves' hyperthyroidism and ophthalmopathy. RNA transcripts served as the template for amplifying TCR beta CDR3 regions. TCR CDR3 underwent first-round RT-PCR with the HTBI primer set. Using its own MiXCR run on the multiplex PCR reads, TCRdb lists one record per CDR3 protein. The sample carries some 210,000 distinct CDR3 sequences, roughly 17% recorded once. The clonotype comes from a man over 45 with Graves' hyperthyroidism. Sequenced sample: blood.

CDR3 region: CASSTGGNTIYF. The CDR3, as DNA: TGTGCCAGCAGCACGGGAGGAAACACCATATATTTT. The V gene is TRBV9, the J gene TRBJ1-3; D uncertain. V was clipped by 4 bases and J by 4 bases, with 6 bases between them. The length of the CDR3 is 12 residues. CDR1 is SGDLS, CDR2 YYNGEE, per germline. Full variable domain (missing parts from reference TRBV9 and TRBJ1-3): DSGVTQTPKHLITATGQRVTLRCSPRSGDLSVYWYQQSLDQGLQFLIQYYNGEERAKGNILERFSAQQFPDLHSELNLSSLELGDSALYFCASSTGGNTIYFGEGSWLTVV.